Each of the 5 T cell receptor beta chains below was sequenced from the same sample in a study of TIL therapy for anti-PD-1-resistant metastatic lung cancer. Time point of the sample: pre-treatment sample, taken before nivolumab and TIL therapy. This was the immunoSEQ v3 assay. Using immunoSEQ multiplex PCR, the repertoire was profiled, and TCRdb retains in-frame clones only, with some absent. Among about 59,000 clones listed, roughly 70% were seen once. Sequences were derived from blood, sampled at baseline. The receptor set was obtained from a person aged 25 to 85 with non-small cell lung cancer.

This rearrangement joins TRBV6-1 to TRBJ2-1, with TRBD2 identical over 7 bases. Germline assignment: CDR1 MNHNS and CDR2 SASEGT. J was trimmed by 13 bases and V by 0 bases; bases with no gene match: 6. There are 13 residues in the CDR3. CDR3 protein: CASSEAWGGNQFF. CDR3 DNA sequence: TGTGCCAGCAGTGAAGCTTGGGGGGGTAATCAGTTCTTC.

The V call is TRBV6-5, the J call TRBJ1-5, with unresolved D. The germline CDR1 and CDR2 sequences are MNHEY and SVGAGI. Trimming cost V 5 bases and J 2 bases, with 4 bases left between them. This CDR3 comprises 12 residues. DNA of the CDR3: TGTGCCAGCAGTACTGGCAATCAGCCCCAGCATTTT. It is translated as CASSTGNQPQHF.

This chain connects TRBV2 to TRBJ1-5; no definite D call. The V end lost 8 bases, the J end lost 3 bases, and 17 bases lay between the germline ends. The CDR3 is 15 amino acids. CDR1 is SNHLY and CDR2 is FYNNEI in the germline V gene. CDR3 in amino acids: CASAPYGQSNQPQHF. The CDR3 nucleotides read TGTGCCAGCGCGCCTTATGGGCAGTCCAATCAGCCCCAGCATTTT.

The chain is built from TRBV5-6 and TRBJ2-7; no reliable D call. This CDR3 has 14 residues. V was shortened by 0 bases and J by 7 bases, with 14 bases between the two germline ends. The germline V gene encodes CDR1 SGHDT and CDR2 YYEEEE. CDR3 sequence: CASSLAGRAREQYF. Here the CDR3 DNA reads TGTGCCAGCAGCTTGGCCGGCCGGGCTAGGGAGCAGTACTTC.

This sequence joins TRBV6-6 and TRBJ1-1, with D possibly matching TRBD1 (6 bases). The CDR3 length is 12 residues. Trimming pared 6 bases from V and 5 bases from J, leaving 10 bases between. Germline V gives CDR1 MNHNY, CDR2 SVGAGI (reference sequence). This chain's CDR3 is CASRTGRTEAFF. CDR3 coding DNA: TGTGCCAGCAGAACAGGGCGGACTGAAGCTTTCTTT.